This record looks at one T cell receptor (beta chain) sequence and its context. These data come from a study of blood T cell repertoires in COVID-19. Study background: T cells, B-cell-depleted T cells, or PBMCs supplied cDNA or gDNA.

Clones were sequenced by immunoSEQ multiplex PCR, and TCRdb holds only the in-frame ones, with some missing. The data show about 500,000 clones, 75% to 90% seen once. This CDR3 is 13 amino acids long. The V and J ends lost 4 bases and 4 bases respectively, with 8 bases between them. The V gene's germline CDR1 is WNHNN and CDR2 SYGVQD (reference sequence). This receptor was identified in a man younger than 35 with COVID-19, enrolled during active disease. The V gene is TRBV10-1, the J gene TRBJ2-1, with a weak D call TRBD1 (6 bases). The specimen was peripheral blood. DNA for the CDR3: TGCGCCAGCAGTGCTAGGGGGTACAATGAGCAGTTCTTC. As protein: CASSARGYNEQFF.